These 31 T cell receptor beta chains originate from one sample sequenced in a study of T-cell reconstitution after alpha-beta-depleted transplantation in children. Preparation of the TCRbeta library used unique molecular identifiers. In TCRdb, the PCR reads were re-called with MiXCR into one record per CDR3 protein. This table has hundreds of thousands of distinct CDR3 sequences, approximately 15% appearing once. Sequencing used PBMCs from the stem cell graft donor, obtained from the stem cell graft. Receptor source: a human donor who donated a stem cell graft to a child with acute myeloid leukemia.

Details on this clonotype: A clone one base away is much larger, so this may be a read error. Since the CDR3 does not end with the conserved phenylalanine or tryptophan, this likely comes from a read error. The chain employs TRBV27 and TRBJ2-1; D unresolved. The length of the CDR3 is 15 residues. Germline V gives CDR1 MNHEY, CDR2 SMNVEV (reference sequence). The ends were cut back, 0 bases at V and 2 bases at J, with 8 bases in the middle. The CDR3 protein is CASSLSRSPYNEQFL. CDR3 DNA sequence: TGTGCCAGCAGTTTATCGAGGTCCCCCTACAATGAGCAGTTCTTG.

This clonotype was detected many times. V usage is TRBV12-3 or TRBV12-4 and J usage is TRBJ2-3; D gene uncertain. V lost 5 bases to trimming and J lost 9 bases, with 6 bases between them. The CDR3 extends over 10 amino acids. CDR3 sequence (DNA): TGTGCCAGCAGTATATCGACGCAGTATTTT. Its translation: CASSISTQYF.

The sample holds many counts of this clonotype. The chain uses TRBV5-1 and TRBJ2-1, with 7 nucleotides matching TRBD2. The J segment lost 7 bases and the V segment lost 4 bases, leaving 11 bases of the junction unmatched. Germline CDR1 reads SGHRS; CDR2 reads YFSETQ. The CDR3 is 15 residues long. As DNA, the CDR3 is TGCGCCAGCAGCCCGGGACTACCGAGCGGGAATGAGCAGTTCTTC. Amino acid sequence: CASSPGLPSGNEQFF.

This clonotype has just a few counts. CDR3 loop: CASSLSRGPNTEAFF. CDR3 coding DNA: TGCGCCAGCAGTCTCTCCAGGGGGCCGAACACTGAAGCTTTCTTT. This rearrangement joins TRBV5-1 to TRBJ1-1; 8 bases agree with TRBD1. The V and J ends lost 5 bases and 1 base, in that order; junction bases with no gene match: 7. This CDR3 region has 15 residues. From germline, CDR1 is SGHRS and CDR2 YFSETQ. Using reference TRBV5-1 and TRBJ1-1 for the parts outside the CDR3, the full variable domain is KAGVTQTPRYLIKTRGQQVTLSCSPISGHRSVSWYQQTPGQGLQFLFEYFSETQRNKGNFPGRFSGRQFSNSRSEMNVSTLELGDSALYLCASSLSRGPNTEAFFGQGTRLTVV.

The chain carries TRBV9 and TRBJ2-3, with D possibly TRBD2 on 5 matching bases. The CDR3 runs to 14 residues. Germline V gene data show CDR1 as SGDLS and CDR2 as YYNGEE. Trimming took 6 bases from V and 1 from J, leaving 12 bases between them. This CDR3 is CASTMLRGTDTQYF. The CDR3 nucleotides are TGTGCCAGCACTATGTTGAGGGGCACAGATACGCAGTATTTT.

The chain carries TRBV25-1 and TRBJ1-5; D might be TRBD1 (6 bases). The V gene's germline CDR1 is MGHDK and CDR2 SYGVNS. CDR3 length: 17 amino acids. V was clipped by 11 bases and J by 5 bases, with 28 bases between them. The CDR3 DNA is TGTGCCTACAACGAGGCAATCGGGGGCCGAGGACATCAGCCCCAGCATTTT. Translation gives CAYNEAIGGRGHQPQHF.

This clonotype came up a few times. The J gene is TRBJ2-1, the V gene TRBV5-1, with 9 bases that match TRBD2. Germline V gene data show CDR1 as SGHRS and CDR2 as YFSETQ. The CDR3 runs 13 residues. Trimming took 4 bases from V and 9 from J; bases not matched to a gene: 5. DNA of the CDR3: TGCGCCAGCAGCGGCGGGGGGGCCGGTGAGCAGTTCTTC. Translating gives CASSGGGAGEQFF.

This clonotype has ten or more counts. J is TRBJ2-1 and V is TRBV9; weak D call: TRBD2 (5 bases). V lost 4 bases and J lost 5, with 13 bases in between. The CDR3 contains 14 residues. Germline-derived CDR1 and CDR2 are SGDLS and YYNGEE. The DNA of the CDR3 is TGTGCCAGCAGCCCACGGCCTAGCAACAATGAGCAGTTCTTC. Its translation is CASSPRPSNNEQFF.

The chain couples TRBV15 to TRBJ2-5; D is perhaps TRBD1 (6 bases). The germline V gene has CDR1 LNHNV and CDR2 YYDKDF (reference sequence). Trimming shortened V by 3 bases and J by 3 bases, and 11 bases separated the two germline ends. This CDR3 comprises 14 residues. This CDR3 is CATSRGHLKETQYF. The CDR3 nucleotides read TGTGCCACCAGCAGGGGACATCTAAAAGAGACCCAGTACTTC.

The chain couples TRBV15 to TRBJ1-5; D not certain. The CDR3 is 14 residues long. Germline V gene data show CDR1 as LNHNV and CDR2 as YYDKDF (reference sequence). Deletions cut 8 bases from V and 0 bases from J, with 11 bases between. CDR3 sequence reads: CATGRQFSNQPQHF. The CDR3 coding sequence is TGTGCCACCGGGCGGCAGTTTAGCAATCAGCCCCAGCATTTT.

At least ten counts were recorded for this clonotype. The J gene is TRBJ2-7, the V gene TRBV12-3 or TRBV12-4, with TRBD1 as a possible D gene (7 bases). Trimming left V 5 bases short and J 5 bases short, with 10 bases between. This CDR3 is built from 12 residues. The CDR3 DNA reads TGTGCCAGCAGTGGGGGGACAGACGAGCAGTACTTC. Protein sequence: CASSGGTDEQYF.

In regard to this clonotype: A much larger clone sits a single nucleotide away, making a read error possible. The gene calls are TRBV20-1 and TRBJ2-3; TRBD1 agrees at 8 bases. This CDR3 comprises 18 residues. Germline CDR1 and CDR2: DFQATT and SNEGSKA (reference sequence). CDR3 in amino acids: CCARDLDPGQAATDTQYF. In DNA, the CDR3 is TGCTGTGCTAGAGATCTCGATCCGGGACAGGCGGCGACAGATACGCAGTATTTT.

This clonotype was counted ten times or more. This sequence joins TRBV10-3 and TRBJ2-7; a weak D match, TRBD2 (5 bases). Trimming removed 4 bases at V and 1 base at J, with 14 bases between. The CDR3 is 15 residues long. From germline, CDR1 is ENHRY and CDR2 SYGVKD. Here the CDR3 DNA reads TGTGCCATCAGTGCCGAGGGCCACTCTTCCTACGAGCAGTACTTC. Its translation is CAISAEGHSSYEQYF.

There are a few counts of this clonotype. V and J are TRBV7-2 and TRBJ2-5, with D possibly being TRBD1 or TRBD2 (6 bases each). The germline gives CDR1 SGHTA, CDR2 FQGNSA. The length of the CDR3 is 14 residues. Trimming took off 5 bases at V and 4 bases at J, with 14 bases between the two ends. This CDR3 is CASSPLGGGETQYF. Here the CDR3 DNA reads TGTGCCAGCAGCCCCCTAGGGGGAGGAGAGACCCAGTACTTC.

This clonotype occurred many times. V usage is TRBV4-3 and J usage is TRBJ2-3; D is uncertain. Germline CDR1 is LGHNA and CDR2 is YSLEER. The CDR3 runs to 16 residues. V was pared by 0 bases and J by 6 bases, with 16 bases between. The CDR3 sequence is CASSQDKVRAEDTQYF. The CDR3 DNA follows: TGCGCCAGCAGCCAAGATAAAGTCCGGGCGGAGGATACGCAGTATTTT.

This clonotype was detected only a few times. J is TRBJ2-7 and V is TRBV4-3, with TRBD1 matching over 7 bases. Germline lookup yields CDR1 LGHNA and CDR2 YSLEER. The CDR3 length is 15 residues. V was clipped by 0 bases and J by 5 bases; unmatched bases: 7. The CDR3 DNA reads TGCGCCAGCAGCCAAGAGCGACAGGGATCGCACGAGCAGTACTTC. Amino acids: CASSQERQGSHEQYF.

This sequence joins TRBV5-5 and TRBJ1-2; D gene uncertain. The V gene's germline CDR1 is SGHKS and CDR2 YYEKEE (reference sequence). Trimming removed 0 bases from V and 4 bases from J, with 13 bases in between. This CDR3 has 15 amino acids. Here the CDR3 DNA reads TGTGCCAGCAGCTTGGAGCCAGCTGCTGTCTATGGCTACACCTTC. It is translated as CASSLEPAAVYGYTF.

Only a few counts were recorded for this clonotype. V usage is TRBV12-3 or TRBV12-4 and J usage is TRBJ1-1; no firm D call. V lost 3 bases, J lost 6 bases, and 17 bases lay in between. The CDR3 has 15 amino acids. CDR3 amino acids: CASSLGGFAVAEAFF. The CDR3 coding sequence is TGTGCCAGCAGTTTGGGAGGGTTCGCCGTCGCTGAAGCTTTCTTT.

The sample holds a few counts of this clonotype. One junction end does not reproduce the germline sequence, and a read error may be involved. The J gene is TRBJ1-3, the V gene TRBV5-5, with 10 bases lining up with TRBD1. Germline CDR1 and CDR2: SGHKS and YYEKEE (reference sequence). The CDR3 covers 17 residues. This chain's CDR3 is CASSLVGQGSSGNTIYF. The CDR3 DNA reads TGTGCCAGCAGTTTGGTGGGACAGGGGAGCTCTGGAAACACCATATATTTT.

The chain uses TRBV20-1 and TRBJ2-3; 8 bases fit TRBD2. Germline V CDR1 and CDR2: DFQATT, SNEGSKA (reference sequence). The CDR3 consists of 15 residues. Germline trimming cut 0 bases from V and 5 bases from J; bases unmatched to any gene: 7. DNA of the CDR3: TGCAGTGCTAGAGATCTAGCGGGTCAAAAAGATACGCAGTATTTT. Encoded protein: CSARDLAGQKDTQYF.

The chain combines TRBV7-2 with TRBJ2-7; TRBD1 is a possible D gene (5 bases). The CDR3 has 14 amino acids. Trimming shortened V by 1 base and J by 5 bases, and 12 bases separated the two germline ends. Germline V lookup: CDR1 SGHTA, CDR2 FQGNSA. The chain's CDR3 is CASSLEPRANEQYF. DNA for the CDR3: TGTGCCAGCAGCTTAGAACCCAGGGCCAACGAGCAGTACTTC. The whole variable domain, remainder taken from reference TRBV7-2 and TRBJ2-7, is GAGVSQSPSNKVTEKGKDVELRCDPISGHTALYWYRQSLGQGLEFLIYFQGNSAPDKSGLPSDRFSAERTGGSVSTLTIQRTQQEDSAVYLCASSLEPRANEQYFGPGTRLTVT.

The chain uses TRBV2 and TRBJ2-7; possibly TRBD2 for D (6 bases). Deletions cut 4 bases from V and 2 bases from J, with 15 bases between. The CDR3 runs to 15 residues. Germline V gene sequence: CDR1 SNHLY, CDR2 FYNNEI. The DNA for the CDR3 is TGTGCCAGCAGTGCCGGACACCCGGGGGCCTACGAGCAGTACGTC. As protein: CASSAGHPGAYEQYV.

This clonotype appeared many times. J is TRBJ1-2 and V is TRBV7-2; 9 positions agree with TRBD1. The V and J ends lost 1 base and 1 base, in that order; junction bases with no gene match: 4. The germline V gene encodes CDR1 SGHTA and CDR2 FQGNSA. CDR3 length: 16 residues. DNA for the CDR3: TGTGCCAGCAGCTTAGACCTGGGACAGGGTAACTATGGCTACACCTTC. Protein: CASSLDLGQGNYGYTF.

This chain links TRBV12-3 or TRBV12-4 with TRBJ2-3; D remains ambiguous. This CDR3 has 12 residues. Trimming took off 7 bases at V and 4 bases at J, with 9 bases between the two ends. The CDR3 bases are TGTGCCAGCACCTCTAGGCCAGATACGCAGTATTTT. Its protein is CASTSRPDTQYF.

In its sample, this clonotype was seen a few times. CDR3 region: CASSSSTGWQYF. CDR3 in DNA: TGTGCCAGCAGCTCCTCGACAGGTTGGCAGTATTTT. The chain joins TRBV7-6 to TRBJ2-3; TRBD1 might be the D (6 bases). CDR1 and CDR2 from the germline V gene are SGHVS and FNYEAQ. The germline V and J ends were trimmed by 4 bases and 11 bases, with 13 bases remaining between them. The CDR3 is 12 residues long.

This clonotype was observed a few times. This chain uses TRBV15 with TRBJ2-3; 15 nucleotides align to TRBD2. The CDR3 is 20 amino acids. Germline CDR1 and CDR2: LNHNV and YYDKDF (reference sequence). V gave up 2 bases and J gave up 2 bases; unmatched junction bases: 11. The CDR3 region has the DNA TGTGCCACCAGCAGATCTCACATGGGACTAGCGGGGGGTTCCACAGATACGCAGTATTTT. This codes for CATSRSHMGLAGGSTDTQYF.

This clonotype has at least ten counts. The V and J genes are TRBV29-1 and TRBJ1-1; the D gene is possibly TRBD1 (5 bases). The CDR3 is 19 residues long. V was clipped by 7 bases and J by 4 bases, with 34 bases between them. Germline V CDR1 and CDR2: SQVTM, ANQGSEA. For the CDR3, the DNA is TGCAGCGGCGGACTGGGGCTGAGGCGGTCCGGGCTTTTGGGCACTGAAGCTTTCTTT. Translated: CSGGLGLRRSGLLGTEAFF. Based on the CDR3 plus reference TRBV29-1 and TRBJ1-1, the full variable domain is SAVISQKPSRDICQRGTSLTIQCQVDSQVTMMFWYRQQPGQSLTLIATANQGSEATYESGFVIDKFPISRPNLTFSTLTVSNMSPEDSSIYLCSGGLGLRRSGLLGTEAFFGQGTRLTVV.

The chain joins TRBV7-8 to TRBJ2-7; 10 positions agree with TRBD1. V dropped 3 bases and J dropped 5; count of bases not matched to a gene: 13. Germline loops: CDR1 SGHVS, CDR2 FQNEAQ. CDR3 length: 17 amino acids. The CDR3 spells CASSFSILGDRGHEQYF. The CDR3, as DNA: TGTGCCAGCAGCTTTTCTATTCTCGGGGACAGGGGCCACGAGCAGTACTTC. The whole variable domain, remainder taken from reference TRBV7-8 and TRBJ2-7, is GAGVSQSPRYKVAKRGQDVALRCDPISGHVSLFWYQQALGQGPEFLTYFQNEAQLDKSGLPSDRFFAERPEGSVSTLKIQRTQQEDSAVYLCASSFSILGDRGHEQYFGPGTRLTVT.

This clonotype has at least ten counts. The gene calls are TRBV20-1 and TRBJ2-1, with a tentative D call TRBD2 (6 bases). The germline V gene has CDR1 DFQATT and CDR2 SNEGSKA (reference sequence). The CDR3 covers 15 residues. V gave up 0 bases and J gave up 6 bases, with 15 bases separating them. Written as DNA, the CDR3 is TGCAGTGCTAGAGAATTGGGGACTCCCCGCAATGAGCAGTTCTTC. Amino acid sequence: CSARELGTPRNEQFF.

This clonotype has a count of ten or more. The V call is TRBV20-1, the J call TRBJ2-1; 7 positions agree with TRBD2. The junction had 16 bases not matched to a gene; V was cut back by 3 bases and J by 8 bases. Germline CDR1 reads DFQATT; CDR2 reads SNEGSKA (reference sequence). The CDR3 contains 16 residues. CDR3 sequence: CSASDPSVAGVDEQFF. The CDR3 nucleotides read TGCAGTGCTAGTGATCCCTCGGTGGCGGGGGTCGATGAGCAGTTCTTC.

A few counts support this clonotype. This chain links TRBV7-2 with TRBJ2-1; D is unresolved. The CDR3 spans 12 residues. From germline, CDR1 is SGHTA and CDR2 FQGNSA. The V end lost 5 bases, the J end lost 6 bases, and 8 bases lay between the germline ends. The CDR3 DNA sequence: TGTGCCAGCAGCCATGTGGGCAATGAGCAGTTCTTC. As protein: CASSHVGNEQFF.